This TCR beta chain was documented in a study of blood T cell repertoires in COVID-19. Study at large: T cells, B-cell-depleted T cells, or PBMCs supplied cDNA or gDNA.

While infection was still active, Seattle patients were enrolled and then followed longitudinally. How the authors handled the data: Cell counts per sample came from amplifying reference gene primers. Method: immunoSEQ multiplex PCR; TCRdb's copy keeps in-frame clones and lacks some. V and J calls plus clone size are reproduced from that table; the DNA served to infer D and trimming. Altogether some 130,000 clones are present, 90% being singletons, with the ten largest covering 3.5% to 5.5%. This clone appeared a single time. The germline V gene has CDR1 LNHNV and CDR2 YYDKDF (reference sequence). This CDR3 has 15 amino acids. V was trimmed by 0 bases and J by 10 bases, leaving 18 bases between them.

The chain links TRBV15 to TRBJ1-1; perhaps TRBD1 as D (5 bases). The clonotype was recovered from a man in his 60s with COVID-19, enrolled during active disease. Material: peripheral blood. For the CDR3, the DNA is TGTGCCACCAGCAGAGATAAGGTTTCAGGGCGCGGAGCTTTCTTT. Its translation is CATSRDKVSGRGAFF.